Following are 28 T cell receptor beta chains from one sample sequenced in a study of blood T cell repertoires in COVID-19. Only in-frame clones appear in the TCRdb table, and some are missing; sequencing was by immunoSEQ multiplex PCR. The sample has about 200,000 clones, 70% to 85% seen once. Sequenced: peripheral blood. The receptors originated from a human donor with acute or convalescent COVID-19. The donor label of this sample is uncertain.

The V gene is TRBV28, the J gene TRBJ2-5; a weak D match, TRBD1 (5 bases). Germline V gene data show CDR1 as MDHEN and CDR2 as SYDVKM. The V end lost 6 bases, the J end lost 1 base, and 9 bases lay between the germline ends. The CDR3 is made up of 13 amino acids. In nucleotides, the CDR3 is TGTGCCAGCAGCTCAGGGTCCCAAGAGACCCAGTACTTC. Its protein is CASSSGSQETQYF.

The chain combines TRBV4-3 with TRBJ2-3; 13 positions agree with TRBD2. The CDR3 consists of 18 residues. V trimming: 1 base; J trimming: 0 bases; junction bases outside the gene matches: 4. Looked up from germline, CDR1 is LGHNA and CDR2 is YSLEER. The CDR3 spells CASSQAGTSGTSTDTQYF. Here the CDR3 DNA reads TGCGCCAGCAGCCAAGCAGGGACTAGCGGGACTAGCACAGATACGCAGTATTTT.

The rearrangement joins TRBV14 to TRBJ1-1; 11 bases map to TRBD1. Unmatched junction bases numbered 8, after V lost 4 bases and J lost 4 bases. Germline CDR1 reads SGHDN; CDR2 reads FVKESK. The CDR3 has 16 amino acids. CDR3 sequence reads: CASSLQYGTGGTEAFF. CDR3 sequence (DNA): TGTGCCAGCAGCCTACAATACGGGACAGGGGGCACTGAAGCTTTCTTT.

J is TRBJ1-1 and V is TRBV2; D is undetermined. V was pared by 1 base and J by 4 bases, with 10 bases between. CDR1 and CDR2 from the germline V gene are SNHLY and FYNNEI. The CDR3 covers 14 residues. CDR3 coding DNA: TGTGCCAGCAGTGAAGGGTCCCTGAGCACTGAAGCTTTCTTT. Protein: CASSEGSLSTEAFF.

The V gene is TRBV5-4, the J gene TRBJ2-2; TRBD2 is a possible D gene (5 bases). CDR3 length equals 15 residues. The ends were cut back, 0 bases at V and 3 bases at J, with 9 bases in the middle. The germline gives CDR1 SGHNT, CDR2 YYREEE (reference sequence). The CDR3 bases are TGTGCCAGCAGCTTGGGGAGGACCCACACCGGGGAGCTGTTTTTT. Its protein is CASSLGRTHTGELFF.

The CDR3 protein is CASSVSGSPTDTQYF. CDR3 DNA sequence: TGTGCCAGCAGCGTTAGCGGGAGCCCCACAGATACGCAGTATTTT. The chain links TRBV5-4 to TRBJ2-3, with 9 bases identical to TRBD2. CDR3 size: 15 residues. V was clipped by 4 bases and J by 2 bases; unmatched bases: 5. The germline CDR1 and CDR2 sequences are SGHNT and YYREEE (reference sequence).

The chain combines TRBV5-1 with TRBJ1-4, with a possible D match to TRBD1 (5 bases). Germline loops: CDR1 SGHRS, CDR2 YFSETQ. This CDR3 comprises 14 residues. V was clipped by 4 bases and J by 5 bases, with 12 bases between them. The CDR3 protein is CASSPDSHNEKLFF. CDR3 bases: TGCGCCAGCAGCCCTGACAGCCACAATGAAAAACTGTTTTTT.

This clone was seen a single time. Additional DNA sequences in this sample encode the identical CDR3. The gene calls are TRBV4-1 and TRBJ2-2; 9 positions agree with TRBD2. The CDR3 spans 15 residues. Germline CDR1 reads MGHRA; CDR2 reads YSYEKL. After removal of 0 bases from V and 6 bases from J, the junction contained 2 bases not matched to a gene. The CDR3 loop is CASSQEGTSPGELFF. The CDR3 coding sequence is TGCGCCAGCAGCCAAGAAGGGACTAGCCCCGGGGAGCTGTTTTTT.

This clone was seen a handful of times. CDR3: CATGDVLLGQPQHF. The CDR3 coding sequence is TGTGCCACAGGGGACGTATTATTGGGCCAGCCCCAGCATTTT. This chain links TRBV5-5 with TRBJ1-5, with D maybe TRBD1 (6 bases). CDR1 and CDR2 from the germline V gene are SGHKS and YYEKEE (reference sequence). Trimming took off 9 bases at V and 7 bases at J, with 20 bases between the two ends. The CDR3 length is 14 residues. The full variable domain, rest sourced from reference TRBV5-5 and TRBJ1-5, is DAGVTQSPTHLIKTRGQQVTLRCSPISGHKSVSWYQQVLGQGPQFIFQYYEKEERGRGNFPDRFSARQFPNYSSELNVNALLLGDSALYLCATGDVLLGQPQHFGDGTRLSIL.

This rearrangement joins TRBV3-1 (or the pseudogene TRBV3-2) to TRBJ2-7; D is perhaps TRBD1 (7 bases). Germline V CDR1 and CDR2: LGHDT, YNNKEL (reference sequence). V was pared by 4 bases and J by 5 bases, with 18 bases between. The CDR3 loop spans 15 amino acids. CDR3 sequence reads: CASSRRQGLRNEQYF. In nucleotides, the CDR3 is TGTGCCAGCAGCCGCCGACAGGGACTTAGGAACGAGCAGTACTTC.

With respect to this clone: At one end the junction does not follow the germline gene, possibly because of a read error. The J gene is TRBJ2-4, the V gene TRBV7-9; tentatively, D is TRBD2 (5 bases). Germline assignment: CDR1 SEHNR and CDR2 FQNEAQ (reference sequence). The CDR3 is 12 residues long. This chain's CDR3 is CASSPHPAEGSF. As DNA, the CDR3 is TGTGCCAGCAGCCCGCATCCGGCAGAGGGTAGCTTC.

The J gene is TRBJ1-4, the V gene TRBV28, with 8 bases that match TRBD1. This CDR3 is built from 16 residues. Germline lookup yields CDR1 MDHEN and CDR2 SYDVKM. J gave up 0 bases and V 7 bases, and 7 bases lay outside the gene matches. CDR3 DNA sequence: TGTGCCAGCAACCCTCAGGGGGCTGCAACTAATGAAAAACTGTTTTTT. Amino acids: CASNPQGAATNEKLFF.

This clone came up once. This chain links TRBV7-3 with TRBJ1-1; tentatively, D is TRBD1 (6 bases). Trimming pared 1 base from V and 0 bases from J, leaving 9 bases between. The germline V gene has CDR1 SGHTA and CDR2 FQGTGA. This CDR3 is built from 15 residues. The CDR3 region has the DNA TGTGCCAGCAGCTTAAGTGGGGGCATGAACACTGAAGCTTTCTTT. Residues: CASSLSGGMNTEAFF. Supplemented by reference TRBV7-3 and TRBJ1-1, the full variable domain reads GAGVSQTPSNKVTEKGKYVELRCDPISGHTALYWYRQSLGQGPEFLIYFQGTGAADDSGLPNDRFFAVRPEGSVSTLKIQRTERGDSAVYLCASSLSGGMNTEAFFGQGTRLTVV.

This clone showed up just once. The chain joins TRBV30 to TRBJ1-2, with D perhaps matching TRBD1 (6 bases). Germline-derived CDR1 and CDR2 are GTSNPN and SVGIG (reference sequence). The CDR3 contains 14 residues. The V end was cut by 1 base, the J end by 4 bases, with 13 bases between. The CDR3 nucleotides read TGTGCCTGGAGTGGACCAGGGGCCTTCTATGGCTACACCTTC. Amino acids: CAWSGPGAFYGYTF.

CDR3 residues: CASSREPGSPLHF. Here the CDR3 DNA reads TGTGCCTCATCCCGGGAACCAGGATCACCCCTCCACTTT. The chain employs TRBV7-6 and TRBJ1-6; the D is unclear. V was trimmed by 11 bases and J by 10 bases, leaving 18 bases between them. CDR3 length equals 13 residues. Looked up from germline, CDR1 is SGHVS and CDR2 is FNYEAQ.

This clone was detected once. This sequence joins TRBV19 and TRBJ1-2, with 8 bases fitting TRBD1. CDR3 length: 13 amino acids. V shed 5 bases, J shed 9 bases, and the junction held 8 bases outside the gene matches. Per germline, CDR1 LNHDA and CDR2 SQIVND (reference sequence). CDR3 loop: CASSRLGQASYTF. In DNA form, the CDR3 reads TGTGCCAGTAGTCGCCTGGGACAGGCAAGCTACACCTTC.

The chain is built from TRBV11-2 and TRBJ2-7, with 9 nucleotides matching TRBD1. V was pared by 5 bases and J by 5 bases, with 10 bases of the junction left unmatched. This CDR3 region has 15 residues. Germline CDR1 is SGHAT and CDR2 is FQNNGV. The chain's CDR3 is CASSTDRGPIHEQYF. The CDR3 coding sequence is TGTGCCAGCAGCACGGACAGGGGACCAATCCACGAGCAGTACTTC.

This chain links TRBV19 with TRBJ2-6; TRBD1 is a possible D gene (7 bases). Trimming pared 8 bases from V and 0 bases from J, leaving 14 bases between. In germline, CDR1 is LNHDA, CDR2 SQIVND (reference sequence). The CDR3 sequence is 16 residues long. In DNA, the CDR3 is TGTGCCAGTCTTTCAGGGGGGACCTCTGGGGCCAACGTCCTGACTTTC. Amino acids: CASLSGGTSGANVLTF.

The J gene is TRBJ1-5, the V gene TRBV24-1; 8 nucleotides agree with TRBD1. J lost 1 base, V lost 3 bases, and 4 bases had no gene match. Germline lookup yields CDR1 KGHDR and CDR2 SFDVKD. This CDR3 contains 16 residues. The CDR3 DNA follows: TGTGCCACCAGTGATGGGACAGGTTCGAGCAATCAGCCCCAGCATTTT. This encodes CATSDGTGSSNQPQHF.

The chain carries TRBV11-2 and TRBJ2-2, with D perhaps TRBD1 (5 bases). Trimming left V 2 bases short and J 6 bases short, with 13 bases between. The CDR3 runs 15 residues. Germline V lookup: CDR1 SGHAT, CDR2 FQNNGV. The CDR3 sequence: CASSLLGARPGELFF. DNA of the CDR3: TGTGCCAGCAGCTTACTAGGGGCCCGTCCCGGGGAGCTGTTTTTT. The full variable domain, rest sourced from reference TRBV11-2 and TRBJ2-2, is EAGVAQSPRYKIIEKRQSVAFWCNPISGHATLYWYQQILGQGPKLLIQFQNNGVVDDSQLPKDRFSAERLKGVDSTLKIQPAKLEDSAVYLCASSLLGARPGELFFGEGSRLTVL.

DNA of the CDR3: TGCGCCAGCAGCGTAGGGACAGGGCCTGGAAACACCATATATTTT. Amino acid sequence: CASSVGTGPGNTIYF. The chain joins TRBV5-1 to TRBJ1-3, with 9 bases matching TRBD1. V lost 4 bases and J lost 2; bases outside the gene matches: 4. CDR3 length: 15 residues. Germline CDR1 and CDR2: SGHRS and YFSETQ.

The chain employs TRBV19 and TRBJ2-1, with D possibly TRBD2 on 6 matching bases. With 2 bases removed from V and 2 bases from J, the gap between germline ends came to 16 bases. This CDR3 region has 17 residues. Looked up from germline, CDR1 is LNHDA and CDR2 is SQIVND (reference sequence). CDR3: CASSIRGGTGPYNEQFF. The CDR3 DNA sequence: TGTGCCAGTAGTATACGGGGCGGGACTGGACCCTACAATGAGCAGTTCTTC.

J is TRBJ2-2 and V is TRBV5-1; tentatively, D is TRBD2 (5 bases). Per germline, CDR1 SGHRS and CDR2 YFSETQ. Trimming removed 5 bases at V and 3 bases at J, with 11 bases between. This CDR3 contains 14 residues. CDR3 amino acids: CASSREGHTGELFF. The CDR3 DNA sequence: TGCGCCAGCAGTCGCGAGGGCCACACCGGGGAGCTGTTTTTT.

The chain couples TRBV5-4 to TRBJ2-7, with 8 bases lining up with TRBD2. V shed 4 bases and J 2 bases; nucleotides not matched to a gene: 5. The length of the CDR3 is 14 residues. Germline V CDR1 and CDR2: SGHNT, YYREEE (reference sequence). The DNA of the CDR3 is TGTGCCAGCAGCGTCCCGGGAGGGCCCTACGAGCAGTACTTC. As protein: CASSVPGGPYEQYF.

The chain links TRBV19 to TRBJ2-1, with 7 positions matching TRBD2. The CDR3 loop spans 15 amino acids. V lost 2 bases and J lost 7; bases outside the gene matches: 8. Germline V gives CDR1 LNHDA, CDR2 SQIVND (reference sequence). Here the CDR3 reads CASSISVGEGNEQFF. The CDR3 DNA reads TGTGCCAGTAGTATATCGGTAGGGGAGGGAAATGAGCAGTTCTTC. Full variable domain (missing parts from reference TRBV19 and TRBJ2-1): DGGITQSPKYLFRKEGQNVTLSCEQNLNHDAMYWYRQDPGQGLRLIYYSQIVNDFQKGDIAEGYSVSREKKESFPLTVTSAQKNPTAFYLCASSISVGEGNEQFFGPGTRLTVL.

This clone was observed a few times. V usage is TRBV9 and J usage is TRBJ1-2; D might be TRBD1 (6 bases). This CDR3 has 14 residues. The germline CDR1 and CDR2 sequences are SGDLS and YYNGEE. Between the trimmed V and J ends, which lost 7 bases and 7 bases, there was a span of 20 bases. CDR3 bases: TGTGCCAGCTGCCCCGGGACACTTCTGTGTGGCTACACCTTC. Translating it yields CASCPGTLLCGYTF.

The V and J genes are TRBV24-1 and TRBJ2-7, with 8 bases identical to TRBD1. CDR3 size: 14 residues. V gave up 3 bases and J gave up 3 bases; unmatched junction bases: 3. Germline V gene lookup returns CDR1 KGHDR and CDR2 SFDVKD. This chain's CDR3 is CATSDGGQGYEQYF. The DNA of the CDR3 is TGTGCCACCAGTGATGGAGGACAGGGCTACGAGCAGTACTTC.

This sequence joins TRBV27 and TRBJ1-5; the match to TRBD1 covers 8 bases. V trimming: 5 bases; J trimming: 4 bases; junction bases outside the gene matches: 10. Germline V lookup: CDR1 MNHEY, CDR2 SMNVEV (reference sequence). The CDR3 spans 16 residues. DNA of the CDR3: TGTGCCAGCAGTGCCCAGACAGGGGCTGGGAATCAGCCCCAGCATTTT. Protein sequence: CASSAQTGAGNQPQHF.